Listed here are 23 T cell receptor beta chains from one sample, sequenced in a study of blood T cell repertoires in COVID-19. Repertoires were generated with immunoSEQ multiplex PCR, while TCRdb's copy carries only in-frame clones and drops some. The sample shows a few hundred thousand clones, 75% to 85% of them seen only once. Sequencing used peripheral blood. These receptors came from a woman aged 25 to 39 with COVID-19, enrolled during active disease.

V gene TRBV19 combines with J gene TRBJ2-5, with TRBD1 identical over 7 bases. The trim removed 11 bases at V and 9 bases at J, leaving 9 bases unmatched. This CDR3 region has 11 residues. CDR1 and CDR2 from the germline V gene are LNHDA and SQIVND (reference sequence). The CDR3 region is CARKGARPQYF. CDR3 DNA sequence: TGTGCCCGGAAGGGGGCGAGGCCCCAGTACTTC.

This chain connects TRBV24-1 to TRBJ2-3, with D possibly TRBD2 on 6 matching bases. Germline V gene lookup returns CDR1 KGHDR and CDR2 SFDVKD. V lost 5 bases and J 2 bases, leaving 16 bases between the germline ends. This CDR3 contains 16 residues. CDR3 residues: CATSAGLARTTDTQYF. The CDR3 DNA reads TGTGCCACCAGTGCAGGGCTAGCGAGGACCACAGATACGCAGTATTTT.

The gene calls are TRBV5-6 and TRBJ1-5; TRBD1 matches 9 bases. CDR3 length: 15 amino acids. V lost 2 bases, J lost 7 bases, and 7 bases stayed unmatched. The germline V gene has CDR1 SGHDT and CDR2 YYEEEE. CDR3: CASSLGQGIWQPQHF. CDR3 bases: TGTGCCAGCAGCTTAGGACAGGGGATTTGGCAGCCCCAGCATTTT.

The chain uses TRBV4-1 and TRBJ2-5; D not resolved. Deletions cut 1 base from V and 5 bases from J, with 11 bases between. Per germline, CDR1 MGHRA and CDR2 YSYEKL. There are 14 residues in the CDR3. The DNA for the CDR3 is TGCGCCAGCAGCCAAGTTAGTTTACAGGAGACCCAGTACTTC. Its translation: CASSQVSLQETQYF.

The chain couples TRBV28 to TRBJ2-7, with 7 positions matching TRBD1. The J segment lost 7 bases and the V segment lost 8 bases, leaving 8 bases of the junction unmatched. Germline CDR1 MDHEN, CDR2 SYDVKM. The CDR3 spans 12 residues. The CDR3 protein is CASEDRAREQYF. CDR3 in DNA: TGTGCCAGCGAAGACAGGGCAAGAGAGCAGTACTTC.

The rearrangement joins TRBV11-2 to TRBJ2-7; TRBD2 is a possible D gene (6 bases). The V gene lost 5 bases and the J gene lost 2 bases, with 13 bases spanning the gap. CDR3 size: 14 residues. CDR1 and CDR2 (germline): SGHAT, FQNNGV. The CDR3 here is CASSLGTSAYEQYF. DNA for the CDR3: TGTGCCAGCAGCCTAGGGACTTCAGCCTACGAGCAGTACTTC. The complete variable domain, with remaining parts taken from reference TRBV11-2 and TRBJ2-7, reads EAGVAQSPRYKIIEKRQSVAFWCNPISGHATLYWYQQILGQGPKLLIQFQNNGVVDDSQLPKDRFSAERLKGVDSTLKIQPAKLEDSAVYLCASSLGTSAYEQYFGPGTRLTVT.

This clone was seen a few times. The CDR3 reads CASSLTVPRSNQPQHF. CDR3 nucleotide sequence: TGTGCCAGCAGTTTGACAGTCCCCCGCAGCAATCAGCCCCAGCATTTT. This chain connects TRBV28 to TRBJ1-5, with D possibly being TRBD1 (5 bases). Germline V CDR1 and CDR2: MDHEN, SYDVKM. The V and J ends lost 3 bases and 1 base respectively, with 13 bases between them. The CDR3 contains 16 residues.

The chain carries TRBV5-5 and TRBJ1-6; a weak D match, TRBD1 (6 bases). Trimming pared 3 bases from V and 6 bases from J, leaving 13 bases between. Germline CDR1 SGHKS, CDR2 YYEKEE (reference sequence). The CDR3 totals 15 residues. For the CDR3, the DNA is TGTGCCAGCAGCTGGTCAGGGGAACTTAATTCACCCCTCCACTTT. This gives the protein CASSWSGELNSPLHF.

The chain couples TRBV6-5 to TRBJ1-6; D is possibly TRBD1 (6 bases). Trimming took 2 bases from V and 10 from J, leaving 12 bases between them. The CDR3 extends over 14 amino acids. Germline V gene sequence: CDR1 MNHEY, CDR2 SVGAGI. This chain's CDR3 is CASSYGGGYSPLHF. The CDR3 coding sequence is TGTGCCAGCAGTTACGGCGGGGGCTACTCACCCCTCCACTTT.

The V gene is TRBV27, the J gene TRBJ1-2, with 8 bases lining up with TRBD1. Germline V gene lookup returns CDR1 MNHEY and CDR2 SMNVEV (reference sequence). This CDR3 is 16 amino acids long. J gave up 0 bases and V 2 bases, and 5 bases lay outside the gene matches. This chain's CDR3 is CASSLVGGQANYGYTF. The CDR3 nucleotides are TGTGCCAGCAGTTTAGTCGGGGGACAGGCTAACTATGGCTACACCTTC.

J is TRBJ2-5 and V is TRBV6-2 or TRBV6-3; 7 nucleotides align to TRBD2. V trimming: 2 bases; J trimming: 5 bases; junction bases outside the gene matches: 2. From germline, CDR1 is MNHEY and CDR2 SVGEGT. CDR3 length: 13 residues. CDR3 sequence: CASSYAGVETQYF. As DNA, the CDR3 is TGTGCCAGCAGTTACGCGGGAGTGGAGACCCAGTACTTC.

The chain employs TRBV3-1 (or the pseudogene TRBV3-2) and TRBJ2-3; no reliable D call. Trimming took off 1 base at V and 4 bases at J, with 9 bases between the two ends. Germline V gene sequence: CDR1 LGHDT, CDR2 YNNKEL (reference sequence). The CDR3 covers 14 residues. The DNA for the CDR3 is TGTGCCAGCAGCCAAGGGGCTCACTCAGATACGCAGTATTTT. It translates to CASSQGAHSDTQYF.

This sequence joins TRBV7-2 and TRBJ1-3, with 7 bases identical to TRBD1. Germline V CDR1 and CDR2: SGHTA, FQGNSA. Unmatched junction bases numbered 6, after V lost 5 bases and J lost 5 bases. This CDR3 has 14 residues. CDR3 region: CASSKGTERNTIYF. Here the CDR3 DNA reads TGTGCCAGCAGCAAAGGGACAGAGAGAAACACCATATATTTT.

The CDR3 is CASNIGPPGLAGIQSGELFF. In nucleotides, the CDR3 is TGTGCCAGCAACATAGGTCCACCGGGACTAGCGGGGATCCAGTCCGGGGAGCTGTTTTTT. V and J are TRBV7-8 and TRBJ2-2, with 13 bases that match TRBD2. Per the germline V gene, CDR1 is SGHVS and CDR2 is FQNEAQ. The CDR3 runs to 20 residues. The junction had 20 bases not matched to a gene; V was cut back by 7 bases and J by 6 bases.

The chain joins TRBV5-4 to TRBJ2-1; 8 nucleotides agree with TRBD1. The CDR3 sequence is 15 residues long. Germline V gives CDR1 SGHNT, CDR2 YYREEE (reference sequence). V was clipped by 6 bases and J by 3 bases; unmatched bases: 8. The CDR3 DNA is TGTGCCAGCACCCTGAGGACAGGGCACTACAATGAGCAGTTCTTC. Its translation is CASTLRTGHYNEQFF. The complete variable domain, with remaining parts taken from reference TRBV5-4 and TRBJ2-1, reads ETGVTQSPTHLIKTRGQQVTLRCSSQSGHNTVSWYQQALGQGPQFIFQYYREEENGRGNFPPRFSGLQFPNYSSELNVNALELDDSALYLCASTLRTGHYNEQFFGPGTRLTVL.

J is TRBJ2-1 and V is TRBV4-1; no clear D. V lost 2 bases and J 6 bases, leaving 14 bases between the germline ends. Germline V gene data show CDR1 as MGHRA and CDR2 as YSYEKL. CDR3 length: 15 amino acids. The CDR3 coding sequence is TGCGCCAGCAGCCAAACCCCCCCAGGTGGCAATGAGCAGTTCTTC. Translating it yields CASSQTPPGGNEQFF.

The genes are TRBV30 and TRBJ1-2, with 12 bases fitting TRBD1. Germline V gene data show CDR1 as GTSNPN and CDR2 as SVGIG (reference sequence). The length of the CDR3 is 15 residues. V dropped 4 bases and J dropped 8; count of bases not matched to a gene: 11. This CDR3 is CAWKIPGTGGRGYTF. CDR3 coding DNA: TGTGCCTGGAAAATTCCCGGGACAGGGGGCCGAGGCTACACCTTC.

CDR3 bases: TGTGCCAGCGGGGGGGGACTTGGACGGCAAGAGACCCAGTACTTC. This gives the protein CASGGGLGRQETQYF. This chain joins TRBV28 and TRBJ2-5; 7 bases line up with TRBD2. After removal of 8 bases from V and 2 bases from J, the junction contained 11 bases not matched to a gene. This CDR3 has 15 residues. Germline CDR1 is MDHEN and CDR2 is SYDVKM. The full variable domain, with the rest looked up from reference TRBV28 and TRBJ2-5, is DVKVTQSSRYLVKRTGEKVFLECVQDMDHENMFWYRQDPGLGLRLIYFSYDVKMKEKGDIPEGYSVSREKKERFSLILESASTNQTSMYLCASGGGLGRQETQYFGPGTRLLVL.

The chain has TRBV11-2 and TRBJ2-4; D is perhaps TRBD1 (6 bases). CDR1 and CDR2 from the germline V gene are SGHAT and FQNNGV. The CDR3 loop spans 14 amino acids. V was cut by 5 bases and J by 5 bases, with 13 bases left in between. This CDR3 is CASSGGTFQNIQYF. The CDR3 DNA reads as TGTGCCAGCAGCGGTGGGACATTCCAAAACATTCAGTACTTC. Full variable domain (remainder filled in from reference TRBV11-2 and TRBJ2-4): EAGVAQSPRYKIIEKRQSVAFWCNPISGHATLYWYQQILGQGPKLLIQFQNNGVVDDSQLPKDRFSAERLKGVDSTLKIQPAKLEDSAVYLCASSGGTFQNIQYFGAGTRLSVL.

This chain uses TRBV18 with TRBJ1-2; TRBD1 matches at 9 bases. J gave up 8 bases and V 3 bases, and 10 bases lay outside the gene matches. From germline, CDR1 is KGHSH and CDR2 LQKENI. The CDR3 extends over 15 amino acids. The DNA for the CDR3 is TGTGCCAGCTCACCGTTCGCGGACAGGGGCGGCGGCTACACCTTC. As protein: CASSPFADRGGGYTF.

CDR3: CASSSLRDNSYEQYF. CDR3 DNA sequence: TGTGCCAGTAGTTCCCTCCGGGACAACAGTTACGAGCAGTACTTC. This chain uses TRBV19 with TRBJ2-7, with a weak D call TRBD1 (6 bases). The CDR3 has 15 residues. Trimming removed 5 bases at V and 4 bases at J, with 18 bases between. Germline V gene sequence: CDR1 LNHDA, CDR2 SQIVND (reference sequence).

The chain combines TRBV7-8 with TRBJ2-2, with 13 bases that match TRBD2. The CDR3 spans 19 residues. V trimming: 2 bases; J trimming: 1 base; junction bases outside the gene matches: 7. Germline V lookup: CDR1 SGHVS, CDR2 FQNEAQ. The CDR3 is CASSLMELAGGMNTGELFF. The CDR3 DNA sequence: TGTGCCAGCAGCTTAATGGAACTAGCGGGGGGGATGAACACCGGGGAGCTGTTTTTT.

The J gene is TRBJ2-3, the V gene TRBV10-3, with a weak D call TRBD1 (8 bases). Trimming took off 2 bases at V and 9 bases at J, with 21 bases between the two ends. Germline loops: CDR1 ENHRY, CDR2 SYGVKD. This CDR3 contains 16 residues. The CDR3 DNA sequence: TGTGCCATCAGTGAGCAGGGGGGGACAGGTCCATTGACGCAGTATTTT. Translating gives CAISEQGGTGPLTQYF.